The clone carrying this TCR beta chain was observed a handful of times. This may come from a read error, since a much larger clone is one base off. This CDR3 has 13 residues. Germline assignment: CDR1 SNHLY and CDR2 FYNNEI. The V and J ends lost 8 bases and 8 bases respectively, with 18 bases between them. This specimen comes from a study of T cells in Graves' hyperthyroidism and ophthalmopathy. RNA transcripts served as the template for amplifying TCR beta CDR3 regions. Using the HTBI primer set, a first-round RT-PCR was run on the TCR CDR3. TCRdb reprocessed the multiplex PCR reads via MiXCR and lists one record per CDR3 protein. The repertoire holds approximately 150,000 distinct CDR3 sequences, with 9.4% as singletons.

The sample consisted of blood. The TCR sequence derives from a woman between 18 and 29 years old with Graves' hyperthyroidism that later progressed to Graves' ophthalmopathy. The J gene is TRBJ1-2, the V gene TRBV2; D may be TRBD1 (5 bases). CDR3 DNA sequence: TGTGCCAGCGGAAACCACCCCAGGGAAGGCTACACCTTC. It specifies CASGNHPREGYTF.